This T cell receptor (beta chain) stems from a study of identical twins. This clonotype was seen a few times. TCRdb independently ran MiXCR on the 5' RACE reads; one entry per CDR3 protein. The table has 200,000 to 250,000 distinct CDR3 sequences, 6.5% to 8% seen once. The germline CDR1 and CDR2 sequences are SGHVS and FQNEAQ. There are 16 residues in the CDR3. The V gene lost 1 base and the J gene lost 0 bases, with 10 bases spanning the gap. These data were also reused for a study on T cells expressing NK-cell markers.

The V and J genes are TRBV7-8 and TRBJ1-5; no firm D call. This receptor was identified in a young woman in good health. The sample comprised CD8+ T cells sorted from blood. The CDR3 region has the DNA TGTGCCAGCAGCTTAGAGTCCGAGTATAGCAATCAGCCCCAGCATTTT. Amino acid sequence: CASSLESEYSNQPQHF. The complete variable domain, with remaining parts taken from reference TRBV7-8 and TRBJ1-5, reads GAGVSQSPRYKVAKRGQDVALRCDPISGHVSLFWYQQALGQGPEFLTYFQNEAQLDKSGLPSDRFFAERPEGSVSTLKIQRTQQEDSAVYLCASSLESEYSNQPQHFGDGTRLSIL.